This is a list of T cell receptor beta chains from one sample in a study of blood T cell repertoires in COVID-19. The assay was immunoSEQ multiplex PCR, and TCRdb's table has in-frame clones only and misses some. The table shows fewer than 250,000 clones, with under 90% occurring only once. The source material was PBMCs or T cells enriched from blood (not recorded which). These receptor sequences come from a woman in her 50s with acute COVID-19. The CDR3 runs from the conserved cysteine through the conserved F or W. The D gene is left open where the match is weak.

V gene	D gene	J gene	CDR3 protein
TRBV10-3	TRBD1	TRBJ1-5	CASRAGGMDQPQHF
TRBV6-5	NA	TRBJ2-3	CASKNSPAADTQYF
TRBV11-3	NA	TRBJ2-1	CASSLGGVSSYNEQFF
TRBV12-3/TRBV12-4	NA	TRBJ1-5	CASSLSPQPQHF
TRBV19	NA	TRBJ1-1	CASRIVGGAARGTEAFF
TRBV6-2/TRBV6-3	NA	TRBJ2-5	CASSFKQGVEETQYF
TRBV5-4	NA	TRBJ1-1	CASSRGGAMNTEAFF
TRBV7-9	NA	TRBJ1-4	CASSLGGHTNEKLFF
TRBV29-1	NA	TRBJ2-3	CSVELAVDTQYF
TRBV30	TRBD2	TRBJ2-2	CAWRPGERGVHDTGELFF
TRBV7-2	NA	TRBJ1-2	CASSFTRDPPGDYGYTF
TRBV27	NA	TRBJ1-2	CASSYDIQGSYGYTF
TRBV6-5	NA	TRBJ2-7	CASHSIGAEQYF
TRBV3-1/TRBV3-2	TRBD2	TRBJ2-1	CASSQGHVLAGVNEQFF
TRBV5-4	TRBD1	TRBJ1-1	CASSSGGRGTEAFF
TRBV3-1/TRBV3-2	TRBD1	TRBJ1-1	CASSLRQGQAFF
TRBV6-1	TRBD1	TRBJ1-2	CASSDRQGGGYTF